The clone carrying this TCR beta chain was seen a handful of times. Its target is not known. These data originate in a study of graft-versus-host responses after intestinal transplantation. Study-level points and caveats: Recipient marrow contained GvH clones, some of which appeared first in ileum or blood.

The CDR3 has 12 amino acids. The germline gives CDR1 ENHRY, CDR2 SYGVKD. Trimming pared 3 bases from V and 1 base from J, leaving 4 bases between. Repertoires were generated with immunoSEQ multiplex PCR, while TCRdb's copy carries only in-frame clones and drops some. The sample records tens of thousands of clones, 82% being singletons. This specimen was unstimulated CD8+ T cells sorted from spleen or lymph node cells, taken before transplant. This TCR was recovered from a human donor who was the organ donor for an intestinal transplant. The V and J genes are TRBV10-3 and TRBJ2-7; D gene unclear. CDR3 nucleotide sequence: TGTGCCATCAGTGATGGTTCCTACGAGCAGTACTTC. It is translated as CAISDGSYEQYF.